These 20 T cell receptor beta chains were sequenced from one sample in a study of cytomegalovirus exposure and HLA in healthy donors. PCR primers comprised 60 Vbeta and 13 Jbeta primers. TCRdb's table, derived via immunoSEQ multiplex PCR, lists solely in-frame clones and lacks some. This sample has some 150,000 clones; about 64% occur once, and the top ten carry about 4.5%. Sequencing was done on a sample of PBMCs. These receptors all stem from a man aged 60 to 69 in good health and CMV-seronegative.

The rearrangement uses TRBV7-3 and TRBJ2-1; D gene uncertain. Germline assignment: CDR1 SGHTA and CDR2 FQGTGA. The V and J ends lost 0 bases and 9 bases respectively, with 9 bases between them. The CDR3 covers 13 residues. The CDR3 sequence: CASSLTLYSEQFF. DNA for the CDR3: TGTGCCAGCAGCTTAACACTTTATAGTGAGCAGTTCTTC.

The rearrangement uses TRBV5-1 and TRBJ2-3; 15 positions match TRBD2. Germline V lookup: CDR1 SGHRS, CDR2 YFSETQ. Trimming at V came to 4 bases and at J to 0 bases, leaving 9 bases not matched to a gene. CDR3 length: 19 residues. The CDR3 spells CASSPGLAGGGVSTDTQYF. The CDR3 nucleotides are TGCGCCAGCAGCCCGGGACTAGCGGGAGGCGGAGTGAGCACAGATACGCAGTATTTT.

This chain connects TRBV11-3 to TRBJ2-5, with D hard to call. The end of the DNA fits TRBJ2-7 better, so the J call may be wrong. Per the germline V gene, CDR1 is SGHNT and CDR2 is YENEEA. CDR3 length equals 12 residues. As DNA, the CDR3 is TGTGCCAGCAGCCACCTAGACGGCGAGCAGTACTTC. Translation gives CASSHLDGEQYF.

The CDR3: CASSLYTGGSYNEQFF. In DNA, the CDR3 is TGTGCCAGCAGCCTTTACACAGGGGGCTCCTACAATGAGCAGTTCTTC. V gene TRBV14 combines with J gene TRBJ2-1; 8 bases agree with TRBD1. V gave up 4 bases and J gave up 0 bases; unmatched junction bases: 5. The CDR3 runs 16 residues. Germline CDR1 is SGHDN and CDR2 is FVKESK.

The CDR3 nucleotides are TGCAGCGTTGAAGATAGGACAGGGGGAAGCACAGATACGCAGTATTTT. This codes for CSVEDRTGGSTDTQYF. This sequence joins TRBV29-1 and TRBJ2-3, with 10 positions matching TRBD1. Losses at the gene ends were 0 bases for V and 0 bases for J; bases not matched to a gene: 3. This CDR3 has 16 residues. The germline gives CDR1 SQVTM, CDR2 ANQGSEA.

This chain joins TRBV30 and TRBJ2-7, with 9 bases identical to TRBD1. The V gene end was trimmed by 1 base and the J gene end by 2 bases; junction bases not matched to a gene: 6. The CDR3 extends over 15 amino acids. Germline V gene data show CDR1 as GTSNPN and CDR2 as SVGIG (reference sequence). The CDR3 region is CAWSGNRGRAYEQYF. In DNA form, the CDR3 reads TGTGCCTGGAGTGGCAACAGGGGGCGAGCCTACGAGCAGTACTTC.

V and J are TRBV28 and TRBJ2-6, with a tentative D call TRBD2 (5 bases). Per the germline V gene, CDR1 is MDHEN and CDR2 is SYDVKM. This CDR3 is built from 16 residues. V lost 1 base, J lost 4 bases, and 11 bases lay in between. In DNA form, the CDR3 reads TGTGCCAGCAGTTTATTAATAGCGAGAGGGGCCAACGTCCTGACTTTC. This sequence encodes CASSLLIARGANVLTF.

The chain is built from TRBV7-3 and TRBJ1-1, with a tentative D call TRBD1 (5 bases). V was trimmed by 4 bases and J by 1 base, leaving 7 bases between them. The CDR3 loop spans 13 amino acids. The V gene's germline CDR1 is SGHTA and CDR2 FQGTGA. The CDR3 nucleotides read TGTGCCAGCAGCTCCGACAGGAACACTGAAGCTTTCTTT. Translated, it gives CASSSDRNTEAFF.

The rearrangement joins TRBV9 to TRBJ1-2, with TRBD1 identical over 11 bases. Germline values: CDR1 SGDLS, CDR2 YYNGEE. Trimming removed 3 bases from V and 5 bases from J; junction bases left unmatched: 3. The CDR3 sequence is 14 residues long. This CDR3 is CASSGGTGGYGYTF. The CDR3 nucleotides are TGTGCCAGCAGCGGTGGGACAGGGGGATATGGCTACACCTTC.

The genes are TRBV4-2 and TRBJ2-2; a weak D match, TRBD1 (7 bases). Trimming pared 9 bases from V and 1 base from J, leaving 18 bases between. CDR1 is LGHNA, CDR2 YNFKEQ, per germline. The CDR3 is 16 residues long. CDR3 amino acids: CASLPGGQKNTGELFF. The CDR3 coding sequence is TGTGCCAGTCTGCCCGGGGGACAGAAGAACACCGGGGAGCTGTTTTTT.

This clone came up once. The genes are TRBV28 and TRBJ1-1; the match to TRBD1 covers 7 bases. In germline, CDR1 is MDHEN, CDR2 SYDVKM. The trim removed 3 bases at V and 2 bases at J, leaving 6 bases unmatched. The CDR3 is made up of 15 amino acids. This CDR3 reads CASSLGGQRNTEAFF. The CDR3, as DNA: TGTGCCAGCAGTTTGGGGGGACAGCGCAACACTGAAGCTTTCTTT.

This clone was recorded a few times. The chain couples TRBV25-1 to TRBJ1-6, with D unclear. V was shortened by 1 base and J by 2 bases, with 6 bases between the two germline ends. The CDR3 runs 15 residues. Germline CDR1 is MGHDK and CDR2 is SYGVNS. The CDR3 DNA reads TGTGCCAGCAGTGAATTACTTCCCTATAATTCACCCCTCCACTTT. Translation: CASSELLPYNSPLHF.

The rearrangement joins TRBV6-1 to TRBJ1-6; D might be TRBD1 (6 bases). Germline V gene lookup returns CDR1 MNHNS and CDR2 SASEGT. There are 14 residues in the CDR3. Between the trimmed V and J ends, which lost 7 bases and 7 bases, there was a span of 14 bases. The CDR3 is CASTGGVGNSPLHF. The CDR3, as DNA: TGTGCCAGCACGGGGGGCGTGGGGAATTCACCCCTCCACTTT.

A word on this clone: The sample holds other DNA sequences that translate to the same CDR3. The rearrangement joins TRBV5-1 to TRBJ1-6; 9 bases align to TRBD1. V dropped 0 bases and J dropped 6; count of bases not matched to a gene: 1. CDR3 length: 15 residues. Germline lookup yields CDR1 SGHRS and CDR2 YFSETQ. CDR3 amino acids: CASSLEGQGNSPLHF. The CDR3 DNA is TGCGCCAGCAGCTTGGAGGGACAGGGTAATTCACCCCTCCACTTT.

The chain carries TRBV6-6 and TRBJ2-1, with D perhaps TRBD2 (5 bases). V shed 6 bases and J shed 8 bases, with 14 bases lying between them. The germline V gene has CDR1 MNHNY and CDR2 SVGAGI (reference sequence). The CDR3 sequence is 13 residues long. CDR3 coding DNA: TGTGCCAGCAGCCCAGCGGTCTTCGATGAGCAGTTCTTC. This gives the protein CASSPAVFDEQFF.

J is TRBJ1-1 and V is TRBV10-3, with 8 bases that match TRBD1. V trimming: 6 bases; J trimming: 0 bases; junction bases outside the gene matches: 12. The CDR3 is 17 amino acids. CDR1 and CDR2 from the germline V gene are ENHRY and SYGVKD. This CDR3 is CAIRAQTGDNMNTEAFF. CDR3 DNA sequence: TGTGCCATCAGAGCCCAGACAGGGGACAACATGAACACTGAAGCTTTCTTT.

V is TRBV2 and J is TRBJ2-2; TRBD2 aligns across 10 bases. Germline V CDR1 and CDR2: SNHLY, FYNNEI. CDR3 size: 15 residues. Germline trimming cut 5 bases from V and 4 bases from J; bases unmatched to any gene: 4. The CDR3 region has the DNA TGTGCCAGCAGTAATAGCGGGAGGCCCACCGGGGAGCTGTTTTTT. Encoded protein: CASSNSGRPTGELFF. The full variable domain, completed using reference TRBV2 and TRBJ2-2, is EPEVTQTPSHQVTQMGQEVILRCVPISNHLYFYWYRQILGQKVEFLVSFYNNEISEKSEIFDDQFSVERPDGSNFTLKIRSTKLEDSAMYFCASSNSGRPTGELFFGEGSRLTVL.

The chain couples TRBV5-6 to TRBJ1-1; no firm D call. Germline-derived CDR1 and CDR2 are SGHDT and YYEEEE. The CDR3 is 14 residues long. Deletions cut 1 base from V and 2 bases from J, with 9 bases between. The CDR3 region has the DNA TGTGCCAGCAGCTTGCAGACTGTCAACACTGAAGCTTTCTTT. As protein: CASSLQTVNTEAFF.

This chain joins TRBV6-1 and TRBJ1-2; 9 bases agree with TRBD1. Germline CDR1 and CDR2: MNHNS and SASEGT. The CDR3 contains 15 residues. Trimming cost V 5 bases and J 2 bases; bases outside gene matches: 6. This CDR3 is CASSFNRGRNYGYTF. The DNA of the CDR3 is TGTGCCAGCAGTTTTAACAGGGGGCGAAACTATGGCTACACCTTC.

This clone was observed a few times. The chain links TRBV7-2 to TRBJ1-5; maybe TRBD1 (5 bases). The CDR3 is 13 residues long. CDR1 SGHTA and CDR2 FQGNSA come from the germline V gene. The V end was cut by 3 bases, the J end by 6 bases, with 9 bases between. The CDR3 here is CASSFSTGQPQHF. The CDR3 DNA reads as TGTGCCAGCAGCTTTAGTACAGGTCAGCCCCAGCATTTT.